This T cell receptor beta chain comes out of a study of blood T cell repertoires in COVID-19. Turning to the study itself: From the United States, Italy and Spain came samples of acute and convalescent COVID-19. Sources were T cells, B-cell-depleted T cells, or PBMCs; the material itself was cDNA or gDNA.

In the original analysis: For nucleated cells, counts were estimated from reference gene primer amplification. Assay used: immunoSEQ multiplex PCR; TCRdb lists only in-frame clones, some missing. V and J calls and clone size are as listed in that table; D and trimming were resolved from the DNA. The data contain about 71,000 clones, about four fifths of them singletons. The germline gives CDR1 ENHRY, CDR2 SYGVKD. The CDR3 length is 16 residues. Trimming took 6 bases from V and 0 from J, leaving 16 bases between them. The sequencing sample was made of peripheral blood. The sequence was obtained from an elderly woman with acute or convalescent COVID-19. The chain carries TRBV10-3 and TRBJ2-3; D possibly corresponds to TRBD2 (6 bases). CDR3 residues: CAIRGRESSSTDTQYF. In DNA form, the CDR3 reads TGTGCCATCAGAGGACGGGAGAGCTCTAGCACAGATACGCAGTATTTT.